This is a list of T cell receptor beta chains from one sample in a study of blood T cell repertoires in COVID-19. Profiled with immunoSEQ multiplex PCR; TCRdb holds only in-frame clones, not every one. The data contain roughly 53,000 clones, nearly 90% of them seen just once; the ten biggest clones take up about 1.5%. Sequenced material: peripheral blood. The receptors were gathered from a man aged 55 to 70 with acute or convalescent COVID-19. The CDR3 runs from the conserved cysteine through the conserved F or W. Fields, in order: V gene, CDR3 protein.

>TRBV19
CASARTRNTGELFF
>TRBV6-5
CASSYRSMNTEAFF
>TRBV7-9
CASSRLWEGEAFF
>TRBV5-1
CASSGGLAGANEQFF
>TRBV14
CASSQGQVAYNEQFF
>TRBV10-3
CAISPTGNNQPQHF
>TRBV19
CASQRGQTFTLTPNTEAFF
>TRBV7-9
CASSWDLVNTEAFF
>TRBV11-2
CASSLLGVESSPLHF
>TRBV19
CASSMAGGDEQYF
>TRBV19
CASSIGRGSSYNEQFF
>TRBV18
CASSPGTGYGYTF
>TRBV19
CASTNPRDRGNTEAFF
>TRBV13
CASSGGQGGYTDTQYF
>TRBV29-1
CSGHRQGEAFF
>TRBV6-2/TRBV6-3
CASNPGRDSGAYEQYF
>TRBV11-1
CASSFADTQYF
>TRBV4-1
CASSQVGPGMTTNEKLFF